What follows are 27 T cell receptor beta chains derived from one specimen sequenced in a study of T cells in Graves' hyperthyroidism and ophthalmopathy. Amplified TCR beta CDR3 regions derived from RNA transcripts. Carried out on the TCR CDR3, a first-round RT-PCR used the HTBI primer set. A single record per CDR3 protein comes from TCRdb applying MiXCR to the multiplex PCR reads. In the table there are fewer than 300,000 distinct CDR3 sequences, 12% to 15% of which are singletons. Material: blood. The source is a woman between 50 and 59 years old with Graves' hyperthyroidism that later progressed to Graves' ophthalmopathy.

J is TRBJ2-7 and V is TRBV19; TRBD1 agrees at 9 bases. J was trimmed by 1 base and V by 4 bases; bases with no gene match: 5. CDR1 and CDR2 (germline): LNHDA, SQIVND (reference sequence). The length of the CDR3 is 15 residues. In DNA, the CDR3 is TGTGCCAGTAGTACCATCGGACAGGGGTCCTACGAGCAGTACTTC. Translation: CASSTIGQGSYEQYF.

This chain links TRBV5-1 with TRBJ2-3, with TRBD2 matching 12 bases. In germline, CDR1 is SGHRS, CDR2 YFSETQ. This CDR3 has 16 amino acids. V lost 4 bases, J lost 1 base, and 4 bases stayed unmatched. CDR3 sequence: CASSTRLAGGTDTQYF. CDR3 sequence (DNA): TGCGCCAGCAGCACTCGACTAGCGGGAGGCACAGATACGCAGTATTTT.

This clonotype was seen ten or more times. The chain links TRBV5-1 to TRBJ1-2; TRBD1 matches 10 bases. The CDR3 has 17 residues. CDR1 is SGHRS and CDR2 is YFSETQ in the germline V gene. The J segment lost 7 bases and the V segment lost 3 bases, leaving 15 bases of the junction unmatched. The CDR3 DNA sequence: TGCGCCAGCAGCTCGATGACAGGGGGCATCGGAGTAGGTGGCTACACCTTC. This translates into CASSSMTGGIGVGGYTF.

The sample holds a few counts of this clonotype. V gene TRBV25-1 combines with J gene TRBJ2-7, with D unresolved. The V end lost 3 bases, the J end lost 3 bases, and 9 bases lay between the germline ends. The germline CDR1 and CDR2 sequences are MGHDK and SYGVNS. This CDR3 comprises 13 residues. The CDR3 region has the DNA TGTGCCAGCAGTGATCCAGGCCACTACGAGCAGTACTTC. Its protein product is CASSDPGHYEQYF.

In its sample, this clonotype was seen once. This may arise from a read error, as a much more abundant clone is one base away. This chain links TRBV3-1 with TRBJ1-3; 7 bases fit TRBD1. Per the germline V gene, CDR1 is LGHDT and CDR2 is YNNKEL (reference sequence). The length of the CDR3 is 13 residues. The CDR3 region is CVSRLGQTGTIYF. The CDR3 nucleotides are TGTGTCAGCAGGTTGGGACAGACCGGCACCATATATTTT.

This clonotype was counted many times. V gene TRBV4-1 combines with J gene TRBJ2-7, with TRBD2 as a possible D gene (6 bases). CDR3 size: 15 residues. Germline-derived CDR1 and CDR2 are MGHRA and YSYEKL. V was clipped by 6 bases and J by 3 bases, with 18 bases between them. This CDR3 is CASSYRESPLYEQYF. The DNA for the CDR3 is TGCGCCAGCAGTTATCGGGAGTCCCCCCTCTACGAGCAGTACTTC.

This clonotype was observed many times. V and J are TRBV5-1 and TRBJ2-1, with D hard to call. Trimming stripped 0 bases from V and 0 bases from J, with 10 bases between. The CDR3 consists of 16 residues. Germline loops: CDR1 SGHRS, CDR2 YFSETQ. CDR3 coding DNA: TGCGCCAGCAGCTTGGCGGGTCACATCTCCTACAATGAGCAGTTCTTC. This encodes CASSLAGHISYNEQFF.

In its sample, this clonotype was seen many times. J is TRBJ1-2 and V is TRBV10-3; perhaps TRBD1 as D (5 bases). V dropped 4 bases and J dropped 2 bases, with 11 bases sitting between them. This CDR3 comprises 14 residues. Looked up from germline, CDR1 is ENHRY and CDR2 is SYGVKD. The CDR3 coding sequence is TGTGCCATCAGTGGAGGTGCAGGGAACTATGGCTACACCTTC. This translates into CAISGGAGNYGYTF.

This clonotype was seen at least ten times. The chain employs TRBV3-1 and TRBJ1-2, with D tentatively TRBD1 (5 bases). This CDR3 is 13 amino acids long. Germline V gene lookup returns CDR1 LGHDT and CDR2 YNNKEL (reference sequence). Trimming cost V 8 bases and J 7 bases, with 17 bases left between them. The DNA of the CDR3 is TGTGCCAGCGCCCCCCGTCGAGGGGCTGGCTACACCTTC. It translates to CASAPRRGAGYTF.

This clonotype was picked up a small number of times. The gene calls are TRBV3-1 and TRBJ2-2, with D tentatively TRBD2 (5 bases). The CDR3 contains 16 residues. The germline V and J ends were trimmed by 4 bases and 1 base, with 13 bases remaining between them. Germline CDR1 is LGHDT and CDR2 is YNNKEL (reference sequence). Written as DNA, the CDR3 is TGTGCCAGCAGCCGAGGGCCGGGTGGGAACACCGGGGAGCTGTTTTTT. Translated: CASSRGPGGNTGELFF.

This chain joins TRBV28 and TRBJ2-7; 8 nucleotides line up with TRBD2. The germline V gene encodes CDR1 MDHEN and CDR2 SYDVKM. Trimming at V came to 6 bases and at J to 0 bases, leaving 10 bases not matched to a gene. The CDR3 consists of 16 residues. The CDR3 DNA is TGTGCCAGCAGAACCGGCCGGGGGGGGATCTCCTACGAGCAGTACTTC. It is translated as CASRTGRGGISYEQYF. Variable domain in full (rest from reference TRBV28 and TRBJ2-7): DVKVTQSSRYLVKRTGEKVFLECVQDMDHENMFWYRQDPGLGLRLIYFSYDVKMKEKGDIPEGYSVSREKKERFSLILESASTNQTSMYLCASRTGRGGISYEQYFGPGTRLTVT.

This clonotype was detected ten times or more. The chain is built from TRBV2 and TRBJ2-5, with 10 bases aligning to TRBD2. Germline assignment: CDR1 SNHLY and CDR2 FYNNEI. V gave up 6 bases and J gave up 5 bases; unmatched junction bases: 6. This CDR3 spans 14 amino acids. The CDR3 sequence: CASRFSGRLETQYF. The CDR3 DNA reads TGTGCCAGCAGATTTAGCGGGAGGCTGGAGACCCAGTACTTC.

The chain links TRBV10-3 to TRBJ1-1, with D perhaps matching TRBD1 (6 bases). The CDR3 contains 13 residues. V was cut by 0 bases and J by 6 bases, with 8 bases left in between. Germline assignment: CDR1 ENHRY and CDR2 SYGVKD. The CDR3: CAISESGGSEAFF. The CDR3 nucleotides read TGTGCCATCAGTGAGTCAGGGGGATCTGAAGCTTTCTTT.

This clonotype appeared many times. The rearrangement links TRBV5-1 to TRBJ2-1; 7 bases agree with TRBD2. Germline CDR1 reads SGHRS; CDR2 reads YFSETQ. The J segment lost 4 bases and the V segment lost 2 bases, leaving 6 bases of the junction unmatched. The CDR3 runs 15 residues. CDR3 DNA sequence: TGCGCCAGCAGCTTTACTAGCGCCCCATACAATGAGCAGTTCTTC. Its protein is CASSFTSAPYNEQFF.

The chain carries TRBV7-2 and TRBJ2-7; 7 nucleotides match TRBD1. Germline CDR1 SGHTA, CDR2 FQGNSA. Losses at the gene ends were 2 bases for V and 4 bases for J; bases not matched to a gene: 8. This CDR3 spans 15 amino acids. CDR3 residues: CASSLIGTETYEQYF. The CDR3 DNA sequence: TGTGCCAGCAGCTTAATCGGGACAGAGACTTACGAGCAGTACTTC.

This clonotype was recorded a few times. The CDR3 sequence is CATSEFTSGRLHTQYF. CDR3 DNA sequence: TGTGCCACCAGTGAGTTCACTAGCGGGAGGCTTCATACGCAGTATTTT. The genes are TRBV24-1 and TRBJ2-3; 12 nucleotides line up with TRBD2. Trimming cost V 4 bases and J 7 bases; bases outside gene matches: 8. This CDR3 region has 16 residues. Germline CDR1 and CDR2: KGHDR and SFDVKD.

This clonotype occurred many times. The chain employs TRBV12-3 or TRBV12-4 and TRBJ2-5, with D uncertain. This CDR3 is built from 15 residues. V lost 5 bases to trimming and J lost 5 bases, with 18 bases between them. CDR3 coding DNA: TGTGCCAGCAGTCCCCGGGCTGACTCTATGGAGACCCAGTACTTC. This codes for CASSPRADSMETQYF.

The chain joins TRBV3-1 to TRBJ2-7; 10 nucleotides agree with TRBD1. Germline CDR1 reads LGHDT; CDR2 reads YNNKEL (reference sequence). The CDR3 has 16 amino acids. With V trimmed by 4 bases and J by 1 base, 7 bases remained unmatched. The CDR3 protein is CASSRDDRGRSYEQYF. The CDR3 region has the DNA TGTGCCAGCAGCCGAGATGACAGGGGGCGGTCCTACGAGCAGTACTTC.

The gene calls are TRBV29-1 and TRBJ2-7; 8 nucleotides align to TRBD1. Germline CDR1 reads SQVTM; CDR2 reads ANQGSEA. This CDR3 is built from 14 residues. V was clipped by 4 bases and J by 2 bases; unmatched bases: 7. CDR3 DNA sequence: TGCAGCGTTGTCCGACAGGGGATTCCCTACGAGCAGTACTTC. Amino acid sequence: CSVVRQGIPYEQYF.

In this sample, this clonotype turned up many times. V usage is TRBV6-1 and J usage is TRBJ2-1; 9 positions agree with TRBD1. J gave up 9 bases and V 3 bases, and 12 bases lay outside the gene matches. Per the germline V gene, CDR1 is MNHNS and CDR2 is SASEGT. CDR3 length: 16 residues. CDR3 sequence: CASSDPPGQGSSEQFF. CDR3 nucleotide sequence: TGTGCCAGCAGTGACCCTCCGGGACAGGGTTCGAGTGAGCAGTTCTTC.

This clonotype has just a few counts. The V call is TRBV5-1, the J call TRBJ2-3; D is perhaps TRBD2 (6 bases). Germline CDR1 and CDR2: SGHRS and YFSETQ. V was cut by 4 bases and J by 0 bases, with 12 bases left in between. The CDR3 is 15 residues long. CDR3 DNA sequence: TGCGCCAGCAGCGTCTCCGGGACTAGCACAGATACGCAGTATTTT. Its translation: CASSVSGTSTDTQYF.

The chain links TRBV18 to TRBJ2-1, with D possibly called TRBD1 or TRBD2 (5 bases each). Trimming removed 6 bases at V and 8 bases at J, with 20 bases between. The CDR3 has 15 residues. Germline V gene data show CDR1 as KGHSH and CDR2 as LQKENI. CDR3 amino acids: CASSARYSGADEQFF. The CDR3 DNA reads as TGTGCCAGCTCCGCACGCTACTCCGGGGCAGATGAGCAGTTCTTC.

This clonotype was seen repeatedly, ten times or more. This chain connects TRBV28 to TRBJ2-7, with unresolved D. Germline V gives CDR1 MDHEN, CDR2 SYDVKM. The CDR3 consists of 14 residues. Trimming pared 4 bases from V and 2 bases from J, leaving 12 bases between. The CDR3 protein is CASSSGLSTYEQYF. In DNA form, the CDR3 reads TGTGCCAGCAGTTCGGGCCTCTCAACCTACGAGCAGTACTTC. Drawing the rest from reference TRBV28 and TRBJ2-7, the complete variable domain is DVKVTQSSRYLVKRTGEKVFLECVQDMDHENMFWYRQDPGLGLRLIYFSYDVKMKEKGDIPEGYSVSREKKERFSLILESASTNQTSMYLCASSSGLSTYEQYFGPGTRLTVT.

The CDR3 loop is CASHRGNTEAFF. As DNA, the CDR3 is TGTGCCAGTCACCGGGGTAACACTGAAGCTTTCTTT. This chain joins TRBV19 and TRBJ1-1; no reliable D call. CDR3 size: 12 residues. In germline, CDR1 is LNHDA, CDR2 SQIVND (reference sequence). With 8 bases removed from V and 2 bases from J, the gap between germline ends came to 9 bases.

This clonotype was seen at least ten times. V gene TRBV28 combines with J gene TRBJ1-1; D is perhaps TRBD1 (5 bases). The V end lost 1 base, the J end lost 3 bases, and 9 bases lay between the germline ends. Germline loops: CDR1 MDHEN, CDR2 SYDVKM. The CDR3 totals 14 residues. The CDR3 region is CASSLSGGDTEAFF. The DNA for the CDR3 is TGTGCCAGCAGTTTATCTGGGGGGGACACTGAAGCTTTCTTT.

This clonotype appeared many times. The chain is built from TRBV18 and TRBJ1-1, with TRBD1 matching 9 bases. The CDR3 extends over 15 amino acids. Germline CDR1 is KGHSH and CDR2 is LQKENI. The V gene end was trimmed by 4 bases and the J gene end by 1 base; junction bases not matched to a gene: 4. CDR3 residues: CASSRDRDWNTEAFF. The DNA of the CDR3 is TGTGCCAGCTCACGGGACAGGGACTGGAACACTGAAGCTTTCTTT.

In its sample, this clonotype was seen a few times. CDR3 amino acids: CASSQGQGNEKLFF. The CDR3 DNA follows: TGCGCCAGCAGCCAGGGACAGGGGAATGAAAAACTGTTTTTT. V is TRBV5-1 and J is TRBJ1-4; the match to TRBD1 covers 10 bases. The CDR3 covers 14 residues. The germline V gene encodes CDR1 SGHRS and CDR2 YFSETQ. Trimming at V came to 4 bases and at J to 5 bases, leaving 2 bases not matched to a gene.